This entry is about one T cell receptor (beta chain). At one boundary the junction diverges from the germline segment, which might be a read error. The sample originates from a study of blood T cells in healthy people across ages. A second roughly 6 to 12 cycle PCR used barcoded and J-beta primers. Every molecule of cDNA carried a tag from a template-switch adaptor with 12 random nucleotides. MiXCR was run by TCRdb on the 5' RACE reads, yielding one entry per CDR3 protein. The sample consists of about a million distinct CDR3 sequences, just over 50% of them appearing once. The amount of total RNA extracted per sample was at least 5 micrograms. CDR3 length: 15 amino acids. From germline, CDR1 is DFQATT and CDR2 SNEGSKA (reference sequence).

The V and J genes are TRBV20-1 and TRBJ2-7; D possibly corresponds to TRBD2 (6 bases). The TCR comes from a woman aged 55-75 years in good health. The sample taken for sequencing was blood. In nucleotides, the CDR3 is TGCAGTGCTAGAGAATGGAGGGGCCATAATTACGATCAGTACTTC. Translation gives CSAREWRGHNYDQYF.